This T cell receptor (beta chain) came from a study of T cells in Graves' hyperthyroidism and ophthalmopathy. Hyperthyroidism had been newly diagnosed in patients aged 18 to 65, and its duration was under 2 months. There are many counts of this clonotype. The CDR3 is 15 amino acids. Germline V gene sequence: CDR1 SGHAT, CDR2 FQNNGV. V lost 5 bases, J lost 1 base, and 13 bases lay in between. RNA transcripts were the template for amplifying TCR beta CDR3 regions. Primed by the HTBI set, a first-round RT-PCR was run on the TCR CDR3. TCRdb passed the multiplex PCR reads through MiXCR, listing each CDR3 protein once. The sample lists a few hundred thousand distinct CDR3 sequences, 25% occurring once.

Input material: blood. The clonotype was recovered from a man in his fifties or sixties with Graves' hyperthyroidism. The chain combines TRBV11-2 with TRBJ2-3; TRBD1 might be the D (6 bases). The CDR3 sequence: CASSRTGLGTDTQYF. CDR3 DNA: TGTGCCAGCAGCCGCACAGGGTTGGGCACAGATACGCAGTATTTT.